This T cell receptor (beta chain) was recorded in a study of T cell responses to AZD1222 COVID-19 vaccine (dated by TCRdb to about 2021). General notes on the study: AZD1222 recipients whose second dose came at about 4 weeks and those whose second dose came at about 12 weeks were combined into one group, since spike-specific TCR depth and breadth did not differ between the two schedules. Trial participants were enrolled by age into 18-55, 56-69 and 70-plus year subgroups, with roughly 160, 29 and 62 TCR-sequenced participants respectively. TCR sequencing covered more than 230 trial participants: 207 given two doses of AZD1222 and around 25 given two doses of MenACWY control vaccine. Results and caveats for the whole study, not just this receptor: Reportedly, close to half of the unique spike-specific TCRs recognized epitopes lying outside the regions that are mutated in the B.1.351 and B.1.1.7 variants. Because no day 14 peak-response samples were available, the repertoires could be characterized only after the peak T cell response. Participants were mostly white British and included more females than males, and it was suggested by the authors that clonal diversity may have been underestimated. Conclusions about previously exposed vaccinees were limited because only 6 or 7 AZD1222 recipients were SARS-CoV-2 seropositive at baseline. The whole spike protein was spanned by vaccine-associated CD4 TCRs, and dominant responses were seen in regions 160-218 and 743-854. In the small 56-69-year group, the increase in depth fell short of significance, most likely because of low power. A significant rise in spike-specific TCR breadth and depth was observed after two AZD1222 doses relative to day 0 and relative to MenACWY recipients.

Concerning this clone itself: Its antigen has not been determined. Qualities for individual bases were not recorded, and no much larger clone is one base off.

The CDR3 regions of human TCRbeta chains were analyzed by immunosequencing. In the source study's methods: TCRs in the repertoires were matched against a reference library of SARS-CoV-2-specific TCRs that had been generated with the MIRA antigen-specificity platform. Breadth was defined as the fraction of unique TCRs that were SARS-CoV-2-associated. Depth was defined as the fraction of total T cells that were SARS-CoV-2-associated. Using the MIRA data, each spike-specific TCR was mapped to the spike region that the TCR reacts to and placed in a CD4 or CD8 class. Log10-transformed breadth and depth values were compared by one-way ANOVA with Sidak's multiple comparisons tests. The table comes from immuneACCESS by way of TCRdb, which keeps in-frame sequences with V and J called. Part of the clones is missing from these tables; in studies checked, under half for an unresolved V gene and the rest for unknown reasons. V and J calls and clone size are those listed in that table; D and trimming were worked out from the DNA. The sample profile shows fewer than 150,000 clones; over 90% of them were found once. Clones ranked in the top ten supply roughly 0.91% of the sample.

Interpreted using the paper, the time point label stands for: baseline before first vaccination. Samples from vaccinated people were obtained from the UK trials COV001 and COV002, which included a single-blind randomized controlled phase 2/3 trial of AZD1222 (ChAdOx1 nCoV-19) in healthy adults. For TCRbeta chain sequencing, PBMC samples were collected from trial participants at day 0 and at day 28 after the second dose. This TCR was recovered from an adult in good health. This material consisted of peripheral blood, taken on day 0 of AZD1222 vaccination.

The sequenced DNA: TGTGCCAGCAGCTTAGGTCCCAGCGGGCTCTACAATGAGCAGTTCTTC. This codes for CASSLGPSGLYNEQFF. The chain uses TRBV7-2 and TRBJ2-1; possibly the D gene is TRBD2, per 6 matching bases. The germline V gene specifies SGHTA as CDR1 and FQGNSA as CDR2. Taken from cysteine to phenylalanine, the CDR3 has 16 residues. The retained sequence is limited to the CDR3, 48 bases, with the frame set at the first base. The junction carries 13 bases between V and J, which are trimmed by 1 base and 3 bases respectively.